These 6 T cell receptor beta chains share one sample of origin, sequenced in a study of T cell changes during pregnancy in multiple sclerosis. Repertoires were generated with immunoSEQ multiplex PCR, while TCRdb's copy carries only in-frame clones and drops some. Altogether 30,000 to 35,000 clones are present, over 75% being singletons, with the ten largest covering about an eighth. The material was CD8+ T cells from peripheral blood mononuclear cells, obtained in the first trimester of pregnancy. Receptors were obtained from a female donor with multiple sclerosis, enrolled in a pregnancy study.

The DNA for the CDR3 is TGTGCCAGCAGTTCTCACAGGACCCCCTACGAGCAGTACTTC. Translating gives CASSSHRTPYEQYF. This sequence joins TRBV27 and TRBJ2-7, with D possibly matching TRBD1 (5 bases). Deletions cut 4 bases from V and 2 bases from J, with 12 bases between. Per the germline V gene, CDR1 is MNHEY and CDR2 is SMNVEV (reference sequence). There are 14 residues in the CDR3.

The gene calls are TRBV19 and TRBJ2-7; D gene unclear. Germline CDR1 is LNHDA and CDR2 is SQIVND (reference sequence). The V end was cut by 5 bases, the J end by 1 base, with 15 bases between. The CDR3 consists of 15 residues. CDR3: CASSPQDTVSYEQYF. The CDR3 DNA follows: TGTGCCAGTAGTCCCCAGGATACCGTTTCCTACGAGCAGTACTTC.

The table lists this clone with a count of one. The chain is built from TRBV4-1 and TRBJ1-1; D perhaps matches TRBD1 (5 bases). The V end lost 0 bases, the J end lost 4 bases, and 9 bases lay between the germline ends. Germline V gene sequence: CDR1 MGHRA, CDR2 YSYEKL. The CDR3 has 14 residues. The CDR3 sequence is CASSQEMGGTEAFF. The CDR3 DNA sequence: TGCGCCAGCAGCCAAGAAATGGGGGGCACTGAAGCTTTCTTT.

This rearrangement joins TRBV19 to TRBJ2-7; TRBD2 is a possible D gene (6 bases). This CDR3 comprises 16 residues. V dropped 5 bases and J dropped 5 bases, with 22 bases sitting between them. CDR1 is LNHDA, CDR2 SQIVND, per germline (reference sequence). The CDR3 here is CASSPYGWAGTHEQYF. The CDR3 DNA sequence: TGTGCCAGTAGTCCCTACGGGTGGGCGGGAACCCACGAGCAGTACTTC.

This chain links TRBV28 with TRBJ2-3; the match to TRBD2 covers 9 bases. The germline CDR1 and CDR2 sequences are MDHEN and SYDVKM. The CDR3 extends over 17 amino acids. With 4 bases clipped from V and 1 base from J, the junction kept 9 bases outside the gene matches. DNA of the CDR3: TGTGCCAGCAGTTCTCTTTTGACTAGCGGAGGCACAGATACGCAGTATTTT. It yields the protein CASSSLLTSGGTDTQYF.

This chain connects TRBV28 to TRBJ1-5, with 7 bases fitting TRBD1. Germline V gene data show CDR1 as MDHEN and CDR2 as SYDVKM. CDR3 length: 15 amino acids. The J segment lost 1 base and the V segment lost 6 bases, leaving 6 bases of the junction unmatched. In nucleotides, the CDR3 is TGTGCCAGCAGCCCGACAGGGCGGAGCAATCAGCCCCAGCATTTT. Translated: CASSPTGRSNQPQHF.